This TCR beta chain was found in a study of blood T cell repertoires in COVID-19. Study background: From the United States, Italy and Spain came samples of acute and convalescent COVID-19. Sources were T cells, B-cell-depleted T cells, or PBMCs; the material itself was cDNA or gDNA.

Authors' methods: How many nucleated cells were present was estimated from reference gene primer amplification. Produced via immunoSEQ multiplex PCR; TCRdb's table is partial and in-frame only. That table gives V, J and clone size, and the DNA gave D and trimming. The sample shows roughly 20,000 clones, 79% of them seen only once. CDR3 length: 14 residues. Looked up from germline, CDR1 is MRHNA and CDR2 is SNTAGT. After removal of 5 bases from V and 1 base from J, the junction contained 2 bases not matched to a gene. Sequencing used peripheral blood. The sequence came from a man older than 75 with acute or convalescent COVID-19. The chain carries TRBV6-4 and TRBJ2-1, with 7 bases lining up with TRBD2. The CDR3, as DNA: TGTGCCAGCAGTAGGACTAGGTCCTACAATGAGCAGTTCTTC. Its translation: CASSRTRSYNEQFF.